Sequencing of this T cell receptor (beta chain) was carried out in a study of blood T cells in healthy people across ages. Findings and caveats of the study: Comparison with aged donors showed that long-lived donors had more naive CD4+ cells and higher diversity. Getting older went along with TCR beta diversity per million T cells dropping roughly linearly.

Only a few counts were recorded for this clonotype. Antigen specificity is unknown. In germline, CDR1 is LNHNV, CDR2 YYDKDF (reference sequence). There are 13 residues in the CDR3. The V and J ends lost 4 bases and 4 bases respectively, with 10 bases between them. A second PCR of 7 to 11 cycles used a sample-barcoded 5' primer and a J-beta primer mix. TCRdb recomputed calls from the 5' RACE reads with MiXCR, one row per CDR3 protein. This table holds under 800,000 distinct CDR3 sequences, under 25% found once. The sequencing input was blood. The sequence derives from a man aged 70 or older in good health. This rearrangement joins TRBV15 to TRBJ2-5; D possibly corresponds to TRBD1 (6 bases). CDR3 coding DNA: TGTGCCACCAGCAACAGGGTAGGAGAGACCCAGTACTTC. Translation gives CATSNRVGETQYF.